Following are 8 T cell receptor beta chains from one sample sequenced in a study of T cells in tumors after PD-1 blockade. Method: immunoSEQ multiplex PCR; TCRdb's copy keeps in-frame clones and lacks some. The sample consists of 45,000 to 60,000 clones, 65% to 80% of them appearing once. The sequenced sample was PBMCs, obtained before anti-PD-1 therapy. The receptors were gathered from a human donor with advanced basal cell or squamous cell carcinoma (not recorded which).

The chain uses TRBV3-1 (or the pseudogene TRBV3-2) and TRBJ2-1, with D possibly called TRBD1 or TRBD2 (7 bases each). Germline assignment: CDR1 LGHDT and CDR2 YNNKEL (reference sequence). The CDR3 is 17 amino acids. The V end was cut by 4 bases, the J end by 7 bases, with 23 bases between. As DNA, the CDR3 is TGTGCCAGCAGCCTCACAGGGGCGGGAGAAGCGATTAATGAGCAGTTCTTC. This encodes CASSLTGAGEAINEQFF.

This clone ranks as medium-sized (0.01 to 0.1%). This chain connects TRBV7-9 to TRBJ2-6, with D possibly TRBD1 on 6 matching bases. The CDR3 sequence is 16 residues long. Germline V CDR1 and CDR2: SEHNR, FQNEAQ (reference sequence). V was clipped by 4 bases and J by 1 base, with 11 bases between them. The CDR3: CASSYLGGSGANVLTF. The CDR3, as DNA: TGTGCCAGCAGCTATCTAGGGGGTTCTGGGGCCAACGTCCTGACTTTC.

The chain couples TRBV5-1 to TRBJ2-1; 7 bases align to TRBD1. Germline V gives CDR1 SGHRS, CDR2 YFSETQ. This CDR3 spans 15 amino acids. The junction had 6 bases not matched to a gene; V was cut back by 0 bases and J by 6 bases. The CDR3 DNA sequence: TGCGCCAGCAGCTTGGAGGCGACAGGGACCAATGAGCAGTTCTTC. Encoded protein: CASSLEATGTNEQFF.

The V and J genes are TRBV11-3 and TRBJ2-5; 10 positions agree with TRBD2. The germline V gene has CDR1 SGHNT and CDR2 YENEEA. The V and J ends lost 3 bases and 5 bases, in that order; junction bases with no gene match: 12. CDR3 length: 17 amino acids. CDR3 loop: CASSFGLAALDWETQYF. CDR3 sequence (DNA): TGTGCCAGCAGCTTCGGACTAGCGGCTCTAGACTGGGAGACCCAGTACTTC.

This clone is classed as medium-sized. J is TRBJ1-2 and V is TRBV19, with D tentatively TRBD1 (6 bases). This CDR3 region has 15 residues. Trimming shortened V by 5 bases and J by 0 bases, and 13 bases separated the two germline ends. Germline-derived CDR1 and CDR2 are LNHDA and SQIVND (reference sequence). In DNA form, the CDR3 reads TGTGCCAGTAGTCACAGACAGGACACTAACTATGGCTACACCTTC. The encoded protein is CASSHRQDTNYGYTF.

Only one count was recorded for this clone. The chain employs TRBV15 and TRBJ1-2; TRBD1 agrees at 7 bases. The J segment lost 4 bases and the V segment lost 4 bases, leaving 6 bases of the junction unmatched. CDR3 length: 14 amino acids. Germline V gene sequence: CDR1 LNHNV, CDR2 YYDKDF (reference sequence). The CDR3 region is CATSINRGPYGYTF. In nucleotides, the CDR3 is TGTGCCACCAGCATCAACAGGGGACCCTATGGCTACACCTTC.

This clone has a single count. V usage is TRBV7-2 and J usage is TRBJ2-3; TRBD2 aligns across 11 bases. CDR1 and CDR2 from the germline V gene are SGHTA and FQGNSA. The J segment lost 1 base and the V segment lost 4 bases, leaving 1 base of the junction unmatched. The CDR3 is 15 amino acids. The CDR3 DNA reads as TGTGCCAGCAGCTCACTAGCGGGGGGCACAGATACGCAGTATTTT. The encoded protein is CASSSLAGGTDTQYF.

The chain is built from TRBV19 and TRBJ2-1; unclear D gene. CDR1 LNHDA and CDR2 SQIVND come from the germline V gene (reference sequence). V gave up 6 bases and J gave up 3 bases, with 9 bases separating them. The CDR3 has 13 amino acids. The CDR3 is CASSKTNYNEQFF. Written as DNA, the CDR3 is TGTGCCAGTAGCAAGACCAACTACAATGAGCAGTTCTTC.